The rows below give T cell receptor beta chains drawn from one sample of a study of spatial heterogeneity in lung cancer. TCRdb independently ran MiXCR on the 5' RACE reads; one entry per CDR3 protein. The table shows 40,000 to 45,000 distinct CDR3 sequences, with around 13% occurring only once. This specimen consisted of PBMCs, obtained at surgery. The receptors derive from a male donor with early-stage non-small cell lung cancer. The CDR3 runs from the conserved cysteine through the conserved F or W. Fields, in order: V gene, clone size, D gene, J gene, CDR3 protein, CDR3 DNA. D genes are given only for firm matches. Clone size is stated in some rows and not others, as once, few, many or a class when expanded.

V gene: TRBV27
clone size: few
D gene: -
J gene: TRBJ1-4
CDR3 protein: CASSLDRREKLFF
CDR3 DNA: TGTGCCAGCAGTCTAGATAGGCGCGAAAAACTGTTTTTT

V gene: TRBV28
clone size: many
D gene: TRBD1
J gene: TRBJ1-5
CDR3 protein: CASSSPGTGVNQPQHF
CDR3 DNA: TGTGCCAGCAGTTCCCCCGGGACAGGCGTCAATCAGCCCCAGCATTTT

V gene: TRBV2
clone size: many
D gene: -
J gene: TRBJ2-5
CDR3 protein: CASSEQEQETQYF
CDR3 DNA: TGTGCCAGCAGTGAGCAGGAGCAAGAGACCCAGTACTTC

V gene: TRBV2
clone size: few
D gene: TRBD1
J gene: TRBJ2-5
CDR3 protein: CASRRTGGDETQYF
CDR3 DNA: TGTGCCAGCAGGAGGACAGGGGGGGATGAGACCCAGTACTTC

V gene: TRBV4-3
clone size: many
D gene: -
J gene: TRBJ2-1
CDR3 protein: CASSQDSVAQYNEQFF
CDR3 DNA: TGCGCCAGCAGCCAAGATTCGGTAGCGCAGTACAATGAGCAGTTCTTC

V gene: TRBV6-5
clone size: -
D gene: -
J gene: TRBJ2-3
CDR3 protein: CASTRTGRTDTQYF
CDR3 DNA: TGTGCCAGCACAAGAACGGGGAGGACAGATACGCAGTATTTT

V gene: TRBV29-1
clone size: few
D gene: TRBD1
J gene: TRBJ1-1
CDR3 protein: CSVAGQGMNTEAFF
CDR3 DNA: TGCAGCGTTGCGGGACAGGGAATGAACACTGAAGCTTTCTTT

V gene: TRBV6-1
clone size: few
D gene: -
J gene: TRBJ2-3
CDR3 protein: CASSDSLAEVDTQYF
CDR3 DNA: TGTGCCAGCAGTGATTCGTTAGCGGAGGTAGATACGCAGTATTTT

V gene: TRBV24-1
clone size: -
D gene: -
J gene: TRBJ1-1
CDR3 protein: CATSDQVNTEAFF
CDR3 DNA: TGTGCCACCAGTGATCAGGTGAACACTGAAGCTTTCTTT

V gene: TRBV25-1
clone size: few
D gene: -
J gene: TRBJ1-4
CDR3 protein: CASSPQGLTEKLFF
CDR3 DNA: TGTGCCAGCAGTCCGCAGGGCTTGACTGAAAAACTGTTTTTT

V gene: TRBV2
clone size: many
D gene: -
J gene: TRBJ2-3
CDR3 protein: CASGGSFSSTDTQYF
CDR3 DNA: TGTGCCAGTGGCGGTTCCTTTTCTAGCACAGATACGCAGTATTTT